The next 27 T cell receptor beta chains were all read from a single sample in a study of T cells after yellow fever vaccination. TCRdb reprocessed the 5' RACE reads with MiXCR, giving one entry per CDR3 protein. The sample has hundreds of thousands of distinct CDR3 sequences; about 13% are singletons. The sequencing here drew on PBMCs, taken on the day of the yellow fever booster vaccination. All receptors derive from a young man who received the YFV17D yellow fever vaccine.

This clonotype was seen only a few times. The CDR3 region has the DNA TGTGCCAGCAGACCGGGGACTAAGAACACCGGGGAGCTGTTTTTT. It yields the protein CASRPGTKNTGELFF. The chain recombines TRBV7-9 with TRBJ2-2; 7 nucleotides line up with TRBD2. Per germline, CDR1 SEHNR and CDR2 FQNEAQ (reference sequence). Trimming took 6 bases from V and 1 from J; bases not matched to a gene: 5. This CDR3 has 15 amino acids. The whole variable domain, filled in from reference TRBV7-9 and TRBJ2-2, reads DTGVSQNPRHKITKRGQNVTFRCDPISEHNRLYWYRQTLGQGPEFLTYFQNEAQLEKSRLLSDRFSAERPKGSFSTLEIQRTEQGDSAMYLCASRPGTKNTGELFFGEGSRLTVL.

This clonotype has a handful of counts. The chain couples TRBV6-2 or TRBV6-3 to TRBJ2-7, with D unclear. There are 12 residues in the CDR3. V was shortened by 7 bases and J by 10 bases, with 17 bases between the two germline ends. CDR1 and CDR2 (germline): MNHEY, SVGEGT. CDR3 sequence: CASKLDRKEQYF. CDR3 nucleotides: TGTGCCAGCAAACTCGACCGAAAGGAACAGTACTTC.

This clonotype was recorded a few times. This chain joins TRBV5-5 and TRBJ1-5; unclear D gene. This CDR3 has 15 residues. V lost 2 bases to trimming and J lost 5 bases, with 14 bases between them. Germline V CDR1 and CDR2: SGHKS, YYEKEE (reference sequence). The DNA of the CDR3 is TGTGCCAGCAGCTTCTATGGAACAACCCATCAGCCCCAGCATTTT. Residues: CASSFYGTTHQPQHF.

V is TRBV5-5 and J is TRBJ2-7; 7 bases align to TRBD1. The CDR3 is 13 amino acids. The ends lost 4 bases at V and 3 bases at J; junction bases unmatched: 4. Germline V gives CDR1 SGHKS, CDR2 YYEKEE (reference sequence). The CDR3 DNA sequence: TGTGCCAGCAGCGGCGGACAGGACTACGAGCAGTACTTC. Amino acid sequence: CASSGGQDYEQYF.

The V gene is TRBV24-1, the J gene TRBJ2-3; a weak D match, TRBD2 (5 bases). The CDR3 runs to 15 residues. CDR1 is KGHDR, CDR2 SFDVKD, per germline. Trimming pared 3 bases from V and 5 bases from J, leaving 14 bases between. CDR3 in amino acids: CATSDPRTAGDTQYF. The DNA for the CDR3 is TGTGCCACCAGTGATCCCCGGACGGCGGGAGATACGCAGTATTTT.

This clonotype was counted only a few times. CDR3 amino acids: CASSLWGYDNEQFF. The CDR3 region has the DNA TGTGCCAGCAGTTTATGGGGCTATGACAATGAGCAGTTCTTC. The rearrangement joins TRBV27 to TRBJ2-1; D might be TRBD1 (5 bases). This CDR3 is 14 amino acids long. CDR1 MNHEY and CDR2 SMNVEV come from the germline V gene (reference sequence). Trimming stripped 1 base from V and 5 bases from J, with 9 bases between.

The rearrangement uses TRBV19 and TRBJ2-5; no clear D. Germline V gene lookup returns CDR1 LNHDA and CDR2 SQIVND (reference sequence). CDR3 size: 15 residues. V was trimmed by 5 bases and J by 4 bases, leaving 17 bases between them. This chain's CDR3 is CASSSQDLLRETQYF. CDR3 in DNA: TGTGCCAGTAGTTCTCAAGACTTATTACGAGAGACCCAGTACTTC.

J is TRBJ2-1 and V is TRBV11-2; D might be TRBD1 (5 bases). Germline V gene sequence: CDR1 SGHAT, CDR2 FQNNGV. The CDR3 spans 16 residues. V dropped 4 bases and J dropped 7 bases, with 20 bases sitting between them. CDR3 nucleotides: TGTGCCAGCAGCTCCAAAAGGGGCCGGATCGGGAATGAGCAGTTCTTC. Translated: CASSSKRGRIGNEQFF. Using reference TRBV11-2 and TRBJ2-1 for the parts outside the CDR3, the full variable domain is EAGVAQSPRYKIIEKRQSVAFWCNPISGHATLYWYQQILGQGPKLLIQFQNNGVVDDSQLPKDRFSAERLKGVDSTLKIQPAKLEDSAVYLCASSSKRGRIGNEQFFGPGTRLTVL.

This sequence joins TRBV12-3 or TRBV12-4 and TRBJ1-1; D perhaps matches TRBD1 (6 bases). Trimming removed 7 bases at V and 8 bases at J, with 17 bases between. The CDR3 sequence is 13 residues long. The DNA of the CDR3 is TGTGCCAGCAAGACTCGGGGGGCGGGCGAAGCTTTCTTT. This translates into CASKTRGAGEAFF.

The chain has TRBV12-3 or TRBV12-4 and TRBJ2-3; no firm D call. The V end lost 6 bases, the J end lost 0 bases, and 7 bases lay between the germline ends. CDR3 length: 13 amino acids. The CDR3 DNA reads as TGTGCCAGCAGGATCCTTAGCACAGATACGCAGTATTTT. Amino acids: CASRILSTDTQYF.

This chain links TRBV20-1 with TRBJ2-1; no definite D call. The CDR3 has 12 residues. V lost 3 bases and J lost 5, with 8 bases in between. Germline V gives CDR1 DFQATT, CDR2 SNEGSKA (reference sequence). CDR3 nucleotides: TGCAGTGCTAGCACCGCAAACAATGAGCAGTTCTTC. This encodes CSASTANNEQFF.

This clonotype was seen at least ten times. This sequence joins TRBV7-2 and TRBJ2-1, with D possibly TRBD2 on 6 matching bases. The CDR3 has 16 residues. Germline V gene data show CDR1 as SGHTA and CDR2 as FQGNSA. The V and J ends lost 5 bases and 0 bases respectively, with 14 bases between them. The CDR3 DNA is TGTGCCAGCAGCCCCCAGGGCGGGATCTCCTACAATGAGCAGTTCTTC. This sequence encodes CASSPQGGISYNEQFF. The full variable domain, rest sourced from reference TRBV7-2 and TRBJ2-1, is GAGVSQSPSNKVTEKGKDVELRCDPISGHTALYWYRQSLGQGLEFLIYFQGNSAPDKSGLPSDRFSAERTGGSVSTLTIQRTQQEDSAVYLCASSPQGGISYNEQFFGPGTRLTVL.

This chain connects TRBV5-5 to TRBJ2-3; D not certain. The CDR3 sequence is 15 residues long. Trimming cost V 0 bases and J 4 bases, with 12 bases left between them. The germline V gene encodes CDR1 SGHKS and CDR2 YYEKEE (reference sequence). Here the CDR3 reads CASSLESLSADTQYF. The DNA of the CDR3 is TGTGCCAGCAGCTTGGAAAGCCTTTCCGCAGATACGCAGTATTTT.

The rearrangement joins TRBV6-1 to TRBJ1-1, with D possibly TRBD1 on 6 matching bases. V lost 6 bases, J lost 3 bases, and 17 bases lay in between. The CDR3 contains 15 residues. Germline-derived CDR1 and CDR2 are MNHNS and SASEGT. CDR3 amino acids: CASRLRDTQYTEAFF. As DNA, the CDR3 is TGTGCCAGCAGACTCCGGGACACCCAATACACTGAAGCTTTCTTT.

The rearrangement links TRBV5-4 to TRBJ2-6; D is unclear. The CDR3 has 16 amino acids. In germline, CDR1 is SGHNT, CDR2 YYREEE (reference sequence). The V end was cut by 6 bases, the J end by 0 bases, with 13 bases between. CDR3 in DNA: TGTGCCAGCACCACGATGGTGGCCTCTGGGGCCAACGTCCTGACTTTC. Protein sequence: CASTTMVASGANVLTF.

The chain recombines TRBV7-9 with TRBJ2-1; possibly TRBD2 for D (6 bases). From germline, CDR1 is SEHNR and CDR2 FQNEAQ (reference sequence). The CDR3 loop spans 13 amino acids. The V gene lost 2 bases and the J gene lost 7 bases, with 9 bases spanning the gap. CDR3 in DNA: TGTGCCAGCAGCTTATCAAGCGGGAATGAGCAGTTCTTC. Its protein product is CASSLSSGNEQFF. Filled out from reference TRBV7-9 and TRBJ2-1, the complete variable domain reads DTGVSQNPRHKITKRGQNVTFRCDPISEHNRLYWYRQTLGQGPEFLTYFQNEAQLEKSRLLSDRFSAERPKGSFSTLEIQRTEQGDSAMYLCASSLSSGNEQFFGPGTRLTVL.

This clonotype was counted only a few times. The chain joins TRBV3-1 to TRBJ2-7; TRBD2 matches at 7 bases. Germline CDR1 and CDR2: LGHDT and YNNKEL (reference sequence). This CDR3 spans 16 amino acids. With 3 bases clipped from V and 2 bases from J, the junction kept 10 bases outside the gene matches. The CDR3 coding sequence is TGTGCCAGCAGCCAGCGAGGGACTATCGCTACCTACGAGCAGTACTTC. Translation: CASSQRGTIATYEQYF.

This clonotype was seen repeatedly, ten times or more. The gene calls are TRBV9 and TRBJ2-7, with a weak D call TRBD1 (6 bases). V dropped 0 bases and J dropped 7 bases, with 14 bases sitting between them. CDR1 SGDLS and CDR2 YYNGEE come from the germline V gene. The CDR3 extends over 14 amino acids. CDR3 sequence (DNA): TGTGCCAGCAGCGTAGAACAGGGAAAAATTGAGCAGTACTTC. Its translation is CASSVEQGKIEQYF.

This clonotype was picked up many times. The V and J genes are TRBV14 and TRBJ1-2; no firm D call. This CDR3 contains 14 residues. The V gene's germline CDR1 is SGHDN and CDR2 FVKESK. V was shortened by 3 bases and J by 2 bases, with 10 bases between the two germline ends. The CDR3 region has the DNA TGTGCCAGCAGCCAGGCCGGGAGGAACTATGGCTACACCTTC. It yields the protein CASSQAGRNYGYTF. Filled out from reference TRBV14 and TRBJ1-2, the complete variable domain reads EAGVTQFPSHSVIEKGQTVTLRCDPISGHDNLYWYRRVMGKEIKFLLHFVKESKQDESGMPNNRFLAERTGGTYSTLKVQPAELEDSGVYFCASSQAGRNYGYTFGSGTRLTVV.

This clonotype turned up a few times. The V call is TRBV5-1, the J call TRBJ2-7; TRBD2 matches at 8 bases. J gave up 6 bases and V 4 bases, and 9 bases lay outside the gene matches. Germline CDR1 and CDR2: SGHRS and YFSETQ. The CDR3 extends over 14 amino acids. The CDR3 DNA sequence: TGCGCCAGCAGCGGACTAGCAGAAGTAGGCGAGCAGTACTTC. It translates to CASSGLAEVGEQYF.

This clonotype has a handful of counts. The J gene is TRBJ1-1, the V gene TRBV5-4; D is possibly TRBD1 (5 bases). The germline CDR1 and CDR2 sequences are SGHNT and YYREEE (reference sequence). The V end lost 6 bases, the J end lost 1 base, and 22 bases lay between the germline ends. This CDR3 spans 17 amino acids. The CDR3 DNA sequence: TGTGCCAGCACCGCCTGGGTGTTCGGGGCCCCGAACACTGAAGCTTTCTTT. Its translation is CASTAWVFGAPNTEAFF. Filled out from reference TRBV5-4 and TRBJ1-1, the complete variable domain reads ETGVTQSPTHLIKTRGQQVTLRCSSQSGHNTVSWYQQALGQGPQFIFQYYREEENGRGNFPPRFSGLQFPNYSSELNVNALELDDSALYLCASTAWVFGAPNTEAFFGQGTRLTVV.

The rearrangement uses TRBV28 and TRBJ2-4, with unresolved D. V lost 4 bases and J lost 0, with 10 bases in between. Looked up from germline, CDR1 is MDHEN and CDR2 is SYDVKM. This CDR3 is built from 15 residues. CDR3 sequence: CASSSLGLAKNIQYF. In DNA, the CDR3 is TGTGCCAGCAGTTCTCTGGGCCTAGCCAAAAACATTCAGTACTTC.

This clonotype has only a few counts. The rearrangement joins TRBV29-1 to TRBJ2-1; D call uncertain. Germline V CDR1 and CDR2: SQVTM, ANQGSEA. V gave up 3 bases and J gave up 4 bases, with 7 bases separating them. This CDR3 has 12 residues. CDR3 in amino acids: CSVELLYNEQFF. Written as DNA, the CDR3 is TGCAGCGTTGAGTTACTTTACAATGAGCAGTTCTTC.

CDR3 in amino acids: CASSSSGRYEQYF. Written as DNA, the CDR3 is TGTGCCAGCAGCTCTTCCGGACGCTACGAGCAGTACTTC. The chain uses TRBV7-9 and TRBJ2-7; D is uncertain. Per germline, CDR1 SEHNR and CDR2 FQNEAQ (reference sequence). The CDR3 is made up of 13 amino acids. Trimming shortened V by 4 bases and J by 3 bases, and 10 bases separated the two germline ends.

This clonotype was observed a few times. The CDR3 here is CASSEAEPSSYNEQFF. The CDR3, as DNA: TGTGCCAGCAGTGAAGCGGAACCGAGCTCCTACAATGAGCAGTTCTTC. The V call is TRBV2, the J call TRBJ2-1; D is ambiguous. The CDR3 extends over 16 amino acids. Germline-derived CDR1 and CDR2 are SNHLY and FYNNEI. V was clipped by 0 bases and J by 0 bases, with 9 bases between them.

The rearrangement links TRBV5-1 to TRBJ2-5, with D uncertain. Trimming removed 0 bases from V and 3 bases from J, with 9 bases in between. The germline gives CDR1 SGHRS, CDR2 YFSETQ. The CDR3 contains 14 residues. Here the CDR3 reads CASSLAPIEETQYF. In nucleotides, the CDR3 is TGCGCCAGCAGCTTGGCGCCTATCGAAGAGACCCAGTACTTC.

This chain connects TRBV5-1 to TRBJ2-5; D is undetermined. The CDR3 has 15 amino acids. CDR1 SGHRS and CDR2 YFSETQ come from the germline V gene. Trimming stripped 4 bases from V and 1 base from J, with 14 bases between. This chain's CDR3 is CASSVERSGQETQYF. CDR3 nucleotides: TGCGCCAGCAGCGTCGAGAGGAGTGGCCAAGAGACCCAGTACTTC.